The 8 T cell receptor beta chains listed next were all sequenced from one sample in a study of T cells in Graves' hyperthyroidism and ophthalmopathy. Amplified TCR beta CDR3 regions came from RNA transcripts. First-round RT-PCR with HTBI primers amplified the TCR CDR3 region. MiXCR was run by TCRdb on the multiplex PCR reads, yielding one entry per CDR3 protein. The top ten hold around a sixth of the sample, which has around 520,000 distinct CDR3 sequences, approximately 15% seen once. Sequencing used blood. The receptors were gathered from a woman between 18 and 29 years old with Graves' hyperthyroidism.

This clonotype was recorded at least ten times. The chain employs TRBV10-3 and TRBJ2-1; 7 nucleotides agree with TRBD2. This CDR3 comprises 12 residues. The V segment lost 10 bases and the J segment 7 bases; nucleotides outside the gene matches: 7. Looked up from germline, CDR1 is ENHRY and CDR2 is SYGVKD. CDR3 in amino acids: CASTREGNEQFF. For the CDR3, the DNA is TGTGCCAGCACTAGGGAGGGGAATGAGCAGTTCTTC.

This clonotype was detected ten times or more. As DNA, the CDR3 is TGCAGTGCTAACGGACTGGGGACAGGACCTGGCTACACCTTC. Residues: CSANGLGTGPGYTF. The chain carries TRBV20-1 and TRBJ1-2; 8 bases match TRBD1. Germline CDR1 and CDR2: DFQATT and SNEGSKA (reference sequence). V was clipped by 4 bases and J by 7 bases; unmatched bases: 11. This CDR3 has 14 residues.

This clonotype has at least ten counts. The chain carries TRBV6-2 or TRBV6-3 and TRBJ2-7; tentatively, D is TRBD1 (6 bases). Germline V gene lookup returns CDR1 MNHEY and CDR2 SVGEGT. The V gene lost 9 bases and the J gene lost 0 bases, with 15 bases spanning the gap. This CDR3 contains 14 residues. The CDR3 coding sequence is TGTGCCAGTGAAGGGGGATTGCGCTCCTACGAGCAGTACTTC. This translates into CASEGGLRSYEQYF.

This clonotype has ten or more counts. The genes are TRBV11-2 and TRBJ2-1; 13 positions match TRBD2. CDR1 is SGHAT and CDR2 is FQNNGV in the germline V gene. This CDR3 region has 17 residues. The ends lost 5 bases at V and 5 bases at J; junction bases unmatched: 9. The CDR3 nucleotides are TGTGCCAGCAGCCTTAGGGGACTAGCGGGATTTCACAATGAGCAGTTCTTC. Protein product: CASSLRGLAGFHNEQFF.

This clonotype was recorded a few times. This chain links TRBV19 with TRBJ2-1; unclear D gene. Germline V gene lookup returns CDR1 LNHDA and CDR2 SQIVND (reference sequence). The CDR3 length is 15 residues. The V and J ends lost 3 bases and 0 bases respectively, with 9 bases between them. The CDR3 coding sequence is TGTGCCAGTAGTATTTTTGAGAGCTCCTACAATGAGCAGTTCTTC. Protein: CASSIFESSYNEQFF.

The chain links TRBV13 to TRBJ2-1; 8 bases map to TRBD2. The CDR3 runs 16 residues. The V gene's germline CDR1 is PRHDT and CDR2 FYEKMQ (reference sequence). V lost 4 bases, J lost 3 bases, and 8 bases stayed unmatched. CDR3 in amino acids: CASSSSSGRYYNEQFF. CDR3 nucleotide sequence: TGTGCCAGCAGCTCATCTAGCGGGCGATACTACAATGAGCAGTTCTTC.

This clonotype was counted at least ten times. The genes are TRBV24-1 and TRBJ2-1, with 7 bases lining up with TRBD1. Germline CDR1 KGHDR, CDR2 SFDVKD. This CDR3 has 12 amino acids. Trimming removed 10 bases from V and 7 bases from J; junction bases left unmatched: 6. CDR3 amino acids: CATGNRGNEQFF. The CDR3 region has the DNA TGTGCCACGGGTAACAGGGGAAATGAGCAGTTCTTC.

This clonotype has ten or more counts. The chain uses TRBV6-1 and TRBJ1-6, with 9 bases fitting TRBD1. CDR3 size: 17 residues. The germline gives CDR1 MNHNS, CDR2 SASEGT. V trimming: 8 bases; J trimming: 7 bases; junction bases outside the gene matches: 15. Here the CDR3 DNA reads TGTGCCAGCCTTTCTCTGCCGGGGACAGGGAGCAATTCACCCCTCCACTTT. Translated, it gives CASLSLPGTGSNSPLHF.